The rows below give T cell receptor beta chains drawn from one sample of a study of graft-versus-host responses after intestinal transplantation. Sequencing was performed with immunoSEQ multiplex PCR; in TCRdb, only in-frame clones are kept and a portion is missing. The sample carries some 150,000 clones, 85% to 95% recorded once. For these receptors, no antigen is known. Sequencing was performed on unstimulated CD4+ T cells sorted from spleen or lymph node cells, taken before intestinal transplant. These receptors were taken from a human donor who received an intestinal transplant. The CDR3 runs from the conserved cysteine through the conserved F or W. D genes are given only for firm matches. The listing skips clone size in some rows; elsewhere it reads once, few, many or a size class.

CDR3aa,CDR3nt,len,v_gene,j_gene,abundance,d_gene
CASSFSSMNEQFF,TGTGCCAGCAGCTTTTCATCCATGAATGAGCAGTTCTTC,13,TRBV11-2,TRBJ2-1,NA,NA
CASSHIGKGPYEQYF,TGCGCCAGCAGCCACATAGGAAAGGGGCCCTACGAGCAGTACTTC,15,TRBV4-1,TRBJ2-7,NA,NA
CASSIGLVNEQFF,TGTGCCAGTAGTATTGGACTAGTCAATGAGCAGTTCTTC,13,TRBV19,TRBJ2-1,NA,TRBD2
CASSLSYEQYF,TGTGCCAGCAGCTTATCTTACGAGCAGTACTTC,11,TRBV7-9,TRBJ2-7,NA,NA
CSVENLGGEQFF,TGCAGCGTTGAGAACTTGGGGGGTGAGCAGTTCTTC,12,TRBV29-1,TRBJ2-1,few,NA
CASSSAGSSTDTQYF,TGTGCCAGCAGCTCAGCAGGGTCTAGCACAGATACGCAGTATTTT,15,TRBV27,TRBJ2-3,NA,NA
CASSLGLAADTQYF,TGTGCCAGCAGCTTGGGACTAGCAGCTGATACGCAGTATTTT,14,TRBV7-2,TRBJ2-3,once,TRBD2
CASSLGGGTEAFF,TGTGCCAGCAGCCTAGGTGGTGGCACTGAAGCTTTCTTT,13,TRBV5-6,TRBJ1-1,NA,NA
CASSERGGGEQFF,TGCGCCAGCAGTGAGAGGGGGGGTGGAGAGCAGTTCTTC,13,TRBV10-1,TRBJ2-1,NA,NA
CASSSTGAGANVLTF,TGCGCCAGCAGCTCTACAGGGGCTGGGGCCAACGTCCTGACTTTC,15,TRBV5-1,TRBJ2-6,NA,TRBD1
CASSAWDFRSVETQYF,TGTGCCAGTTCGGCGTGGGACTTTCGATCCGTAGAGACCCAGTACTTC,16,TRBV19,TRBJ2-5,NA,NA
CATSRGRGGYNEQFF,TGTGCCACCAGCAGAGGGCGGGGGGGTTACAATGAGCAGTTCTTC,15,TRBV15,TRBJ2-1,NA,TRBD2
CASSSRLVSQETQYF,TGTGCCAGCTCATCCCGACTAGTGAGTCAAGAGACCCAGTACTTC,15,TRBV18,TRBJ2-5,NA,NA
CASSVGVEQYF,TGTGCCAGCAGTGTCGGGGTCGAGCAGTACTTC,11,TRBV6-1,TRBJ2-7,once,NA
CAWAGQGIGELFF,TGTGCCTGGGCGGGACAGGGTATCGGGGAGCTGTTTTTT,13,TRBV30,TRBJ2-2,few,TRBD1
CASSVAAGGRGNTEAFF,TGTGCCAGCAGCGTAGCGGCAGGGGGCAGAGGGAACACTGAAGCTTTCTTT,17,TRBV9,TRBJ1-1,few,TRBD1
CASSQEIGFQETQYF,TGTGCCAGCAGCCAAGAGATCGGTTTCCAAGAGACCCAGTACTTC,15,TRBV4-2,TRBJ2-5,once,NA
CASSQAGGKVYEQYF,TGTGCCAGCAGCCAAGCCGGGGGGAAAGTATACGAGCAGTACTTC,15,TRBV4-2,TRBJ2-7,NA,TRBD2
CASSLALTGLGEKLFF,TGTGCCAGCAGCTTAGCTCTGACAGGGTTGGGTGAAAAACTGTTTTTT,16,TRBV7-9,TRBJ1-4,NA,TRBD1
CASSLLAGGVGEETQYF,TGCGCCAGCAGCTTACTAGCGGGAGGGGTGGGGGAAGAGACCCAGTACTTC,17,TRBV10-2,TRBJ2-5,NA,TRBD2
CASSPIAWEQYF,TGTGCCAGCAGCCCCATAGCCTGGGAGCAGTACTTC,12,TRBV28,TRBJ2-7,NA,NA
CASSEGPASGNTIYF,TGCGCCAGCAGTGAGGGCCCGGCATCTGGAAACACCATATATTTT,15,TRBV10-1,TRBJ1-3,few,NA
CASSPRLAGVEEQYF,TGTGCCAGCAGCCCTCGGCTAGCGGGAGTGGAAGAGCAGTACTTC,15,TRBV28,TRBJ2-7,once,TRBD2
CASSPLDRAHGYTF,TGTGCCAGTAGTCCCCTCGACAGGGCCCATGGCTACACCTTC,14,TRBV19,TRBJ1-2,NA,TRBD1
CASSQVWGADEQYF,TGTGCCAGCAGCCAAGTTTGGGGGGCGGACGAGCAGTACTTC,14,TRBV4-2,TRBJ2-7,NA,NA
CASSLEGDNTEAFF,TGTGCCAGCAGCTTAGAAGGGGATAACACTGAAGCTTTCTTT,14,TRBV7-2,TRBJ1-1,NA,NA
CASSVAGAGGNEKLFF,TGTGCCAGCAGCGTAGCTGGGGCAGGGGGTAATGAAAAACTGTTTTTT,16,TRBV9,TRBJ1-4,once,TRBD1
CASSSSGRAYEQFF,TGTGCCAGCAGCTCTAGCGGGAGGGCCTATGAGCAGTTCTTC,14,TRBV11-3,TRBJ2-1,NA,TRBD2
CASSLGAQSGPQHF,TGTGCCAGCAGCTTAGGAGCGCAGAGCGGGCCCCAGCATTTT,14,TRBV7-8,TRBJ1-5,NA,NA
CASSIQGLAGWDEQFF,TGTGCCAGTAGTATACAGGGACTAGCGGGATGGGATGAGCAGTTCTTC,16,TRBV19,TRBJ2-1,NA,TRBD2
CASRPGHPPQPQHF,TGTGCCAGCAGACCGGGACACCCACCGCAGCCCCAGCATTTT,14,TRBV28,TRBJ1-5,NA,NA
CASTVHEYEQFF,TGTGCCAGCACTGTACATGAGTATGAGCAGTTCTTC,12,TRBV6-6,TRBJ2-1,NA,NA
CSASQGMNTEAFF,TGCAGCGCAAGCCAGGGGATGAACACTGAAGCTTTCTTT,13,TRBV29-1,TRBJ1-1,NA,NA
CASSSTGFGLGSEQFF,TGTGCCAGCAGTTCAACCGGGTTTGGGCTGGGGAGTGAGCAGTTCTTC,16,TRBV13,TRBJ2-1,NA,NA
CASSPAKGARLRSGELFF,TGTGCCAGCAGTCCCGCAAAAGGGGCCCGACTTAGGTCCGGGGAGCTGTTTTTT,18,TRBV28,TRBJ2-2,few,NA
CASSPVMAHNSPLHF,TGTGCCAGCAGCCCGGTTATGGCTCATAATTCACCCCTCCACTTT,15,TRBV7-9,TRBJ1-6,NA,NA
CATGTSGIPDTQYF,TGTGCCACTGGGACTAGCGGGATCCCAGATACGCAGTATTTT,14,TRBV10-3,TRBJ2-3,NA,TRBD2
CASSYGTATNEKLFF,TGTGCCAGCAGTTACGGGACAGCAACTAATGAAAAACTGTTTTTT,15,TRBV6-5,TRBJ1-4,NA,TRBD1
CASSIEDSGTEQYF,TGTGCCAGTAGTATAGAGGATAGCGGGACCGAGCAGTACTTC,14,TRBV19,TRBJ2-7,NA,TRBD2
CSVDVGGGTPGYEQYF,TGCAGCGTTGACGTGGGTGGGGGGACTCCCGGCTACGAGCAGTACTTC,16,TRBV29-1,TRBJ2-7,NA,NA
CASSFRASLLYEQYF,TGTGCCAGCAGCTTTAGGGCTAGCCTCCTCTACGAGCAGTACTTC,15,TRBV7-8,TRBJ2-7,NA,NA
CASSPRDFSYNEQFF,TGTGCCAGCAGCCCTAGGGACTTCTCCTACAATGAGCAGTTCTTC,15,TRBV13,TRBJ2-1,NA,NA
CASSVGDSLYGYTF,TGTGCCAGCAGTGTTGGGGACAGTCTTTATGGCTACACCTTC,14,TRBV25-1,TRBJ1-2,once,TRBD1
CAISEQGRLEQYF,TGTGCCATCAGTGAACAGGGGAGGCTCGAGCAGTACTTC,13,TRBV10-3,TRBJ2-7,NA,NA
CSCLQGDYEQYF,TGCAGCTGTCTCCAGGGGGACTACGAGCAGTACTTC,12,TRBV29-1,TRBJ2-7,NA,TRBD1
CASSNSGDTQYF,TGTGCCAGCAGTAATAGCGGAGATACGCAGTATTTT,12,TRBV6-6,TRBJ2-3,NA,NA
CASSFGLALYNEQFF,TGTGCCAGCAGTTTCGGGCTAGCGTTATACAATGAGCAGTTCTTC,15,TRBV7-3,TRBJ2-1,NA,NA
CASSKGGSTEAFF,TGTGCCAGCAGTAAGGGGGGGAGCACTGAAGCTTTCTTT,13,TRBV5-4,TRBJ1-1,NA,NA